The T cell receptor beta chain described here comes from a study of blood T cell repertoires in COVID-19. In the authors' workflow: Reference gene primer amplification gave estimated nucleated cell counts. Produced via immunoSEQ multiplex PCR; TCRdb's table is partial and in-frame only. V and J calls and clone size follow that table, whereas D and trimming were derived from the DNA. Counted here are some 670,000 clones, 85% to 90% occurring once; the ten biggest clones make up around 0.3%. CDR3 length: 15 amino acids. Germline CDR1 is SEHNR and CDR2 is FQNEAQ (reference sequence). Deletions cut 0 bases from V and 4 bases from J, with 11 bases between.

The chain carries TRBV7-9 and TRBJ2-3; D remains unclear. The sequence derives from a woman aged 18-29 years with acute or convalescent COVID-19. Sequenced material: peripheral blood. The CDR3 DNA sequence: TGTGCCAGCAGCTTAGCGCTCCCGGTGGCAGATACGCAGTATTTT. As protein: CASSLALPVADTQYF. The full variable domain, rest sourced from reference TRBV7-9 and TRBJ2-3, is DTGVSQNPRHKITKRGQNVTFRCDPISEHNRLYWYRQTLGQGPEFLTYFQNEAQLEKSRLLSDRFSAERPKGSFSTLEIQRTEQGDSAMYLCASSLALPVADTQYFGPGTRLTVL.